This entry features one TCR beta chain sequence. What it binds is not known. This sample was included in a study of T cell responses to AZD1222 COVID-19 vaccine. Repertoires were generated with immunoSEQ multiplex PCR, while TCRdb's copy carries only in-frame clones and drops some. The sample has around 100,000 clones; roughly 88% are singletons. V was shortened by 6 bases and J by 7 bases, with 12 bases between the two germline ends. The CDR3 is made up of 13 amino acids. General study results and limits: Clonal diversity may have been underestimated in mostly white British donors. CD4 TCRs associated with vaccination spanned spike, dominating at 160-218 and 743-854. When two AZD1222 doses had been given, Spike-specific TCR breadth and depth rose. Without day 14 samples, only post-peak T cell repertoires were studied.

This receptor was identified in an adult in good health. V is TRBV12-3 or TRBV12-4 and J is TRBJ1-4, with TRBD1 as a possible D gene (5 bases). Here the sequenced sample was peripheral blood, taken on day 0 of AZD1222 vaccination. The DNA for the CDR3 is TGTGCCAGCAGATTGCAGGGAACTGAAAAACTGTTTTTT. It codes for CASRLQGTEKLFF.